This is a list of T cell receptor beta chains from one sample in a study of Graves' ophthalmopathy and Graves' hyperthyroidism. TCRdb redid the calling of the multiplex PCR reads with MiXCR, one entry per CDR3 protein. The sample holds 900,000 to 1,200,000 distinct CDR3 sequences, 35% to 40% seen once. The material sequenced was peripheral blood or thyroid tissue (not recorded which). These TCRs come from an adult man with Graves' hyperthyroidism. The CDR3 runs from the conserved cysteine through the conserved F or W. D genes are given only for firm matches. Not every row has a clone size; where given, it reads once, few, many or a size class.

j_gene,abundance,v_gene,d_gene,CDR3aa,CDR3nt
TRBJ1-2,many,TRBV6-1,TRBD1,CASRDRDRSYGYTF,TGTGCCAGCCGAGACAGGGATCGGTCCTATGGCTACACCTTC
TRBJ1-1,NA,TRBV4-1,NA,CASSQPTGNTEAFF,TGCGCCAGCAGCCAACCAACAGGGAACACTGAAGCTTTCTTT
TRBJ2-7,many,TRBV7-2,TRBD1,CASSLDRDRVSEQYF,TGTGCCAGCAGCTTAGATCGGGACAGGGTCTCCGAGCAGTACTTC
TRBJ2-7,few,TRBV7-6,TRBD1,CAGSLGTGGYEQYF,TGTGCCGGCAGCTTAGGGACAGGGGGGTACGAGCAGTACTTC
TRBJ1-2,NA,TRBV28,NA,CASSIQTVTYGYTF,TGTGCCAGCAGTATCCAGACAGTCACCTATGGCTACACCTTC
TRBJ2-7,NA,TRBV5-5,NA,CASSLGTQMSYEQYF,TGTGCCAGCAGCTTGGGGACCCAAATGAGTTACGAGCAGTACTTC
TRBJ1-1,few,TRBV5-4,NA,CASSQRVGGLNTEAFF,TGCGCCAGCAGCCAACGCGTGGGGGGACTGAACACTGAAGCTTTCTTT
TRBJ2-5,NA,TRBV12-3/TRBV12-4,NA,CASSLLSDGFLPGTQYF,TGTGCCAGCAGTTTACTGTCGGACGGATTCCTCCCCGGGACCCAGTACTTC
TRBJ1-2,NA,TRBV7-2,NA,CASSLVQGYTF,TGTGCCAGCAGCTTAGTACAGGGCTACACCTTC
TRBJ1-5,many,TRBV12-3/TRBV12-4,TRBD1,CASSPTGGNQPQHF,TGTGCCAGTAGCCCGACAGGGGGCAATCAGCCCCAGCATTTT
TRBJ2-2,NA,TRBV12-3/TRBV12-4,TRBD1,CASSLDRGFGELFF,TGTGCCAGCAGTTTGGACAGGGGGTTCGGGGAGCTGTTTTTT
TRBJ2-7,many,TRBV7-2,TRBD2,CASSPGGVAGARNEQYF,TGTGCCAGCAGCCCAGGGGGAGTAGCGGGAGCTCGGAACGAGCAGTACTTC
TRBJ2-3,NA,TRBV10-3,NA,CATGTSITDTQYF,TGTGCCACCGGGACTTCAATCACAGATACGCAGTATTTT
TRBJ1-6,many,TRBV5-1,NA,CASSIDRNVASPLHF,TGCGCCAGCAGCATTGACAGGAATGTAGCCTCACCCCTCCACTTT
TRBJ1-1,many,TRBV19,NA,CASSTAVNTEAFF,TGTGCCAGTAGTACTGCGGTGAACACTGAAGCTTTCTTT
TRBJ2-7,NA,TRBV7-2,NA,CASSLEGSGYEQYF,TGTGCCAGCAGCTTAGAGGGGTCTGGCTACGAGCAGTACTTC
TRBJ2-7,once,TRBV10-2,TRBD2,CASSADSGGVPYEQYF,TGCGCCAGCAGCGCCGATAGCGGGGGAGTCCCCTACGAGCAGTACTTC
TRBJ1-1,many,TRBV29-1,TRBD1,CSVDTGGKGTEAFF,TGCAGCGTTGACACAGGGGGTAAAGGCACTGAAGCTTTCTTT
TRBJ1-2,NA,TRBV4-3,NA,CASSQEVGGVRHGYTF,TGCGCCAGCAGCCAAGAGGTGGGGGGCGTTCGCCATGGCTACACCTTC
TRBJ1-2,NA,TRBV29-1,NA,CSGGDPGFQDYGYTF,TGCAGCGGTGGGGACCCAGGGTTTCAAGACTATGGCTACACCTTC
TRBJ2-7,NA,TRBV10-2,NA,CASRDVTYEQYF,TGCGCCAGCCGGGACGTAACCTACGAGCAGTACTTC
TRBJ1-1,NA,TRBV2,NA,CASSAKRGRSSTEAFF,TGTGCCAGCAGTGCCAAAAGGGGGAGGAGTAGCACTGAAGCTTTCTTT
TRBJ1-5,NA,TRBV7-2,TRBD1,CASSRDRGRSNQPQHF,TGTGCCAGCAGCCGGGACAGGGGGCGAAGCAATCAGCCCCAGCATTTT
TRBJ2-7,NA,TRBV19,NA,CASSIEGRASYEQYF,TGTGCCAGTAGTATAGAAGGCAGGGCCTCGTACGAGCAGTACTTC
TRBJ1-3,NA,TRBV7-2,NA,CASSSVPGNTIYF,TGTGCCAGCAGCTCTGTGCCAGGAAACACCATATATTTT
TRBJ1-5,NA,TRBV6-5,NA,CASRGQGKSNQPQHF,TGTGCCAGCAGAGGCCAGGGGAAGAGCAATCAGCCCCAGCATTTT
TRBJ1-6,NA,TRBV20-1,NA,CSARTSGTSNSPLHF,TGCAGTGCTAGAACTAGCGGGACCTCTAATTCACCCCTCCACTTT
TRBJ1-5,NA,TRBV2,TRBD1,CASSAGTARNQPQHF,TGTGCCAGCAGTGCGGGGACAGCCCGCAATCAGCCCCAGCATTTT
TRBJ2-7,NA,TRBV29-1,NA,CSVDSGADEQYF,TGCAGCGTTGATAGTGGGGCCGACGAGCAGTACTTC
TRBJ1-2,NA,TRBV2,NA,CASVFAIGYGYTF,TGTGCCAGCGTCTTTGCCATCGGCTATGGCTACACCTTC
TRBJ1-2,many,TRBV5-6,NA,CASSSPGSGYGYTF,TGTGCCAGCAGCTCCCCAGGATCAGGCTATGGCTACACCTTC
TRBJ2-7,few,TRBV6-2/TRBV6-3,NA,CASSDSLRDSYEQYF,TGTGCCAGCAGTGACAGTCTTCGAGACTCCTACGAGCAGTACTTC